The 21 T cell receptor beta chains below were found in one sample sequenced in a study of T cell responses to AZD1222 COVID-19 vaccine. The assay was immunoSEQ multiplex PCR, and TCRdb's table has in-frame clones only and misses some. The sample consists of around 130,000 clones, roughly 92% of them appearing once. The starting material was peripheral blood, obtained on day 0 of AZD1222 vaccination. These receptors all stem from an adult in good health.

This clone was seen a single time. The genes are TRBV6-5 and TRBJ1-3; D is uncertain. Trimming removed 1 base at V and 8 bases at J, with 12 bases between. The germline V gene has CDR1 MNHEY and CDR2 SVGAGI. The CDR3 has 14 amino acids. The CDR3 region is CASSYWTVVDTIYF. CDR3 sequence (DNA): TGTGCCAGCAGTTACTGGACTGTGGTTGACACCATATATTTT.

V gene TRBV7-9 combines with J gene TRBJ1-5; perhaps TRBD1 as D (6 bases). The CDR3 is 14 amino acids. V was shortened by 4 bases and J by 4 bases, with 11 bases between the two germline ends. The germline V gene has CDR1 SEHNR and CDR2 FQNEAQ (reference sequence). CDR3 protein: CASSSHRDNQPQHF. In nucleotides, the CDR3 is TGTGCCAGCAGCTCCCACAGGGATAATCAGCCCCAGCATTTT.

The rearrangement joins TRBV10-2 to TRBJ2-3; 10 bases agree with TRBD2. Trimming at V came to 4 bases and at J to 6 bases, leaving 10 bases not matched to a gene. CDR1 is WSHSY and CDR2 is SAAADI in the germline V gene. This CDR3 has 16 amino acids. The CDR3 DNA reads TGCGCCAGCAGTGTCAGCGGGGGGGCTGAGTTCGATACGCAGTATTTT. It is translated as CASSVSGGAEFDTQYF.

V is TRBV15 and J is TRBJ1-2, with D maybe TRBD1 (6 bases). V was shortened by 5 bases and J by 6 bases, with 16 bases between the two germline ends. The germline V gene has CDR1 LNHNV and CDR2 YYDKDF (reference sequence). The CDR3 has 14 amino acids. This CDR3 is CATSAKGHLDGYTF. CDR3 sequence (DNA): TGTGCCACCAGCGCCAAGGGACACTTAGATGGCTACACCTTC.

V is TRBV7-2 and J is TRBJ2-3; maybe TRBD1 (5 bases). Trimming stripped 1 base from V and 2 bases from J, with 10 bases between. This CDR3 spans 15 amino acids. Germline V gene lookup returns CDR1 SGHTA and CDR2 FQGNSA. The CDR3 DNA reads TGTGCCAGCAGCTTAGTAAGGGGCTCCACAGATACGCAGTATTTT. Protein: CASSLVRGSTDTQYF.

The rearrangement joins TRBV12-3 or TRBV12-4 to TRBJ1-5, with D uncertain. The CDR3 sequence is 11 residues long. V was pared by 5 bases and J by 3 bases, with 2 bases between. The CDR3 DNA is TGTGCCAGCAGTCTCAATCAGCCCCAGCATTTT. It specifies CASSLNQPQHF.

The chain combines TRBV9 with TRBJ2-1, with 12 bases that match TRBD2. Germline values: CDR1 SGDLS, CDR2 YYNGEE. The CDR3 has 16 amino acids. The junction had 10 bases not matched to a gene; V was cut back by 6 bases and J by 6 bases. CDR3 protein: CASTSRRTSGVNEQFF. The CDR3 DNA is TGTGCCAGCACCAGTAGGAGGACTAGCGGGGTCAATGAGCAGTTCTTC.

This chain uses TRBV28 with TRBJ1-1; possibly TRBD1 for D (5 bases). The CDR3 is made up of 15 amino acids. Per germline, CDR1 MDHEN and CDR2 SYDVKM. V was pared by 2 bases and J by 1 base, with 11 bases between. DNA of the CDR3: TGTGCCAGCAGTTTACCAGGGCTTGGGAACACTGAAGCTTTCTTT. It encodes CASSLPGLGNTEAFF.

The chain carries TRBV2 and TRBJ1-3; D unresolved. Germline CDR1 SNHLY, CDR2 FYNNEI. V dropped 4 bases and J dropped 8 bases, with 21 bases sitting between them. This CDR3 region has 16 residues. The CDR3 sequence: CASSGGNARGLDTIYF. For the CDR3, the DNA is TGTGCCAGCAGTGGAGGGAATGCGAGAGGGCTGGACACCATATATTTT.

The rearrangement links TRBV12-3 or TRBV12-4 to TRBJ1-2, with TRBD1 as a possible D gene (5 bases). Trimming cost V 5 bases and J 4 bases, with 8 bases left between them. This CDR3 spans 12 amino acids. As DNA, the CDR3 is TGTGCCAGCAGTGGCGACAGCTATGGCTACACCTTC. Protein product: CASSGDSYGYTF.

The CDR3 region is CASSQDPGAPNSPLHF. CDR3 coding DNA: TGCGCCAGCAGCCAAGATCCGGGGGCTCCGAATTCACCCCTCCACTTT. The chain combines TRBV4-1 with TRBJ1-6; D is perhaps TRBD1 (6 bases). V was shortened by 0 bases and J by 7 bases, with 13 bases between the two germline ends. Germline V gene data show CDR1 as MGHRA and CDR2 as YSYEKL. CDR3 size: 16 residues.

This chain links TRBV5-1 with TRBJ2-3; D might be TRBD1 (6 bases). The CDR3 loop spans 17 amino acids. Per germline, CDR1 SGHRS and CDR2 YFSETQ. The V gene lost 1 base and the J gene lost 5 bases, with 20 bases spanning the gap. The CDR3 DNA sequence: TGCGCCAGCAGCTTGACTCACATTAACAGGGTAGTAGATACGCAGTATTTT. Its protein product is CASSLTHINRVVDTQYF.

This clone was found once. V gene TRBV18 combines with J gene TRBJ2-6; 7 nucleotides match TRBD1. The germline gives CDR1 KGHSH, CDR2 LQKENI. There are 15 residues in the CDR3. The J segment lost 2 bases and the V segment lost 3 bases, leaving 1 base of the junction unmatched. In DNA, the CDR3 is TGTGCCAGCTCACCTGGGACAGCTGGGGCCAACGTCCTGACTTTC. This encodes CASSPGTAGANVLTF.

The gene calls are TRBV7-9 and TRBJ1-2; a weak D match, TRBD1 (6 bases). The CDR3 is made up of 14 amino acids. Germline-derived CDR1 and CDR2 are SEHNR and FQNEAQ (reference sequence). V was clipped by 5 bases and J by 5 bases, with 15 bases between them. The CDR3 region has the DNA TGTGCCAGCAGCAGTGCGGCAGGGGCTTATGGCTACACCTTC. Encoded protein: CASSSAAGAYGYTF.

The chain combines TRBV4-1 with TRBJ2-1, with 8 bases that match TRBD1. The CDR3 is 13 residues long. The trim removed 5 bases at V and 9 bases at J, leaving 6 bases unmatched. Germline V gene lookup returns CDR1 MGHRA and CDR2 YSYEKL. CDR3 DNA sequence: TGCGCCAGCAGCGACGGACAGGGTGGTGAGCAGTTCTTC. Protein product: CASSDGQGGEQFF.

This clone was seen only a few times. The chain uses TRBV7-9 and TRBJ1-2; D unresolved. Trimming took off 5 bases at V and 1 base at J, with 11 bases between the two ends. Per germline, CDR1 SEHNR and CDR2 FQNEAQ (reference sequence). The CDR3 is 14 amino acids. CDR3 loop: CASSRHPSNYGYTF. Written as DNA, the CDR3 is TGTGCCAGCAGCCGCCACCCGAGTAACTATGGCTACACCTTC.

The J gene is TRBJ1-3, the V gene TRBV20-1; TRBD1 aligns across 8 bases. This CDR3 contains 11 residues. Germline-derived CDR1 and CDR2 are DFQATT and SNEGSKA (reference sequence). V shed 6 bases, J shed 12 bases, and the junction held 7 bases outside the gene matches. In DNA form, the CDR3 reads TGCAGTGCCAAACGACAGGGGTTCATATATTTT. Protein: CSAKRQGFIYF.

The gene calls are TRBV14 and TRBJ1-1, with D perhaps matching TRBD1 (6 bases). V was cut by 0 bases and J by 5 bases, with 13 bases left in between. The CDR3 covers 15 residues. From germline, CDR1 is SGHDN and CDR2 FVKESK. The CDR3 DNA is TGTGCCAGCAGCCAAGACTGGGGGCGGGATACTGAAGCTTTCTTT. This gives the protein CASSQDWGRDTEAFF.

DNA for the CDR3: TGTGCCAGCAGCCCCGGGCCAGGGAGAACTGAAGCTTTCTTT. Translating it yields CASSPGPGRTEAFF. J is TRBJ1-1 and V is TRBV27, with a possible D match to TRBD1 (5 bases). The CDR3 runs to 14 residues. CDR1 is MNHEY and CDR2 is SMNVEV in the germline V gene (reference sequence). V lost 6 bases, J lost 5 bases, and 16 bases lay in between.

This clone was detected only a few times. The chain couples TRBV29-1 to TRBJ1-4; D unresolved. The CDR3 consists of 13 residues. Germline CDR1 reads SQVTM; CDR2 reads ANQGSEA. Trimming removed 4 bases at V and 7 bases at J, with 13 bases between. The CDR3: CSVVSARSEKLFF. CDR3 sequence (DNA): TGCAGCGTTGTCAGCGCCAGGTCTGAAAAACTGTTTTTT.

The chain couples TRBV5-1 to TRBJ1-2; the D is unclear. Trimming took off 5 bases at V and 8 bases at J, with 16 bases between the two ends. The CDR3 loop spans 13 amino acids. Per the germline V gene, CDR1 is SGHRS and CDR2 is YFSETQ. CDR3 region: CASSFRPGNGYTF. The CDR3 coding sequence is TGCGCCAGCAGTTTCCGCCCAGGAAACGGCTACACCTTC. The whole variable domain, remainder taken from reference TRBV5-1 and TRBJ1-2, is KAGVTQTPRYLIKTRGQQVTLSCSPISGHRSVSWYQQTPGQGLQFLFEYFSETQRNKGNFPGRFSGRQFSNSRSEMNVSTLELGDSALYLCASSFRPGNGYTFGSGTRLTVV.